A selection of T cell receptor beta chains follows, all from one sample in a study of blood T cells in healthy people across ages. TCRdb re-called the 5' RACE reads through MiXCR, storing one row per CDR3 protein. The sample consists of hundreds of thousands of distinct CDR3 sequences, less than 45% of them appearing once. Specimen: blood. These receptors originate from a man at least 80 years old in good health. CDR3s include the opening cysteine and the closing phenylalanine or tryptophan. A D gene is named only where the DNA matches it firmly. Clone size appears in some rows only: once, few, many, or a class for an expanded clone.

CDR3nt	CDR3aa	j_gene	d_gene	abundance	v_gene
TGTGCCAGCAGCCAAGATAGACAAAGCTCTGGGGCCAACGTCCTGACTTTC	CASSQDRQSSGANVLTF	TRBJ2-6	-	-	TRBV4-2
TGTGCCATCGCCCAGCGCACAGATACGCAGTATTTT	CAIAQRTDTQYF	TRBJ2-3	-	few	TRBV10-3
TGTGCCAGCCGACCCCTAGCGGGAATGTATTACAATGAGCAGTTCTTC	CASRPLAGMYYNEQFF	TRBJ2-1	TRBD2	few	TRBV6-2/TRBV6-3
TGTGCCAGCAGCTTGAGTCAGGCCTCCTACGAGCAGTACTTC	CASSLSQASYEQYF	TRBJ2-7	-	-	TRBV7-9
TGCGCCAGCAGCTTGACGAAATCCAAGGGGTCCTACGAGCAGTACTTC	CASSLTKSKGSYEQYF	TRBJ2-7	-	many	TRBV5-1
TGTGCCAGCAAGGAAGGGGGTGAGTCGGGAGAGCAGTACTTC	CASKEGGESGEQYF	TRBJ2-5	-	-	TRBV6-2/TRBV6-3
TGTGCCAGCAGCTTTACCGGGATCCGCACGGAGACCCAGTACTTC	CASSFTGIRTETQYF	TRBJ2-5	-	few	TRBV7-6
TGTGCCAGCAGCTATGGGCAGGGGATCTATGGCTACACCTTC	CASSYGQGIYGYTF	TRBJ1-2	-	few	TRBV5-6
TGTGCCAGCAGTTTAGGGTCAACCCGTGGGTCACCCCTCCACTTT	CASSLGSTRGSPLHF	TRBJ1-6	-	-	TRBV12-3/TRBV12-4
TGTGCCAGCAGTTACCCCACGGCAGGGGGATTGGAGACCCAGTACTTC	CASSYPTAGGLETQYF	TRBJ2-5	TRBD1	few	TRBV6-2/TRBV6-3
TGTGCCAGCAGCAAGACTAGCGGGGAGGCCACAGATACGCAGTATTTT	CASSKTSGEATDTQYF	TRBJ2-3	-	-	TRBV21-1
TGTGCCAGCAGTGACTCGACTAGCGGGTACAATGAGCAGTTCTTC	CASSDSTSGYNEQFF	TRBJ2-1	TRBD2	few	TRBV6-4
TGTGCCAGCAGTTCTCGAGGGGGGAACCATGGCTACACCTTC	CASSSRGGNHGYTF	TRBJ1-2	-	-	TRBV6-6
TGCAGTGCTAGAGAGGAGGGACCCTTAGAGACCCAGTACTTC	CSAREEGPLETQYF	TRBJ2-5	-	-	TRBV20-1
TGCGCCAGCAGCTTGGAAGGTTTCAATGAGCAGTTCTTC	CASSLEGFNEQFF	TRBJ2-1	-	few	TRBV5-1
TGTGCCAGCATCAAGGGGGAGGGTCTGGGAGAGCAGTACTTC	CASIKGEGLGEQYF	TRBJ2-7	-	few	TRBV21-1
TGTGCCAGCAGCACACAGACAGGGTTTGGTGGCTACACCTTC	CASSTQTGFGGYTF	TRBJ1-2	TRBD1	-	TRBV7-9
TGTGCCAGCAGCTTCAAAGTGAACACTGAAGCTTTCTTT	CASSFKVNTEAFF	TRBJ1-1	-	-	TRBV7-3